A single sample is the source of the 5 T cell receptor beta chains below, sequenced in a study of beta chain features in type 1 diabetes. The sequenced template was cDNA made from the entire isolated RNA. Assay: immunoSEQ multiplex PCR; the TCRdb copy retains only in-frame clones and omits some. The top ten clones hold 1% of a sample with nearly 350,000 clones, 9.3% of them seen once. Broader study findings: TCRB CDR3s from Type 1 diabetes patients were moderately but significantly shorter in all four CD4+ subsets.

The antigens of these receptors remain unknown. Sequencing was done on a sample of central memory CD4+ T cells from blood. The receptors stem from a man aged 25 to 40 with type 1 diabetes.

The CDR3 nucleotides read TGTGCCAGCAGTGGAACTGGGGGGGCCAGTGAAAAACTGTTTTTT. This encodes CASSGTGGASEKLFF. V gene TRBV27 combines with J gene TRBJ1-4; TRBD1 might be the D (6 bases). Deletions cut 5 bases from V and 7 bases from J, with 17 bases between. The CDR3 has 15 residues. Germline CDR1 reads MNHEY; CDR2 reads SMNVEV (reference sequence).

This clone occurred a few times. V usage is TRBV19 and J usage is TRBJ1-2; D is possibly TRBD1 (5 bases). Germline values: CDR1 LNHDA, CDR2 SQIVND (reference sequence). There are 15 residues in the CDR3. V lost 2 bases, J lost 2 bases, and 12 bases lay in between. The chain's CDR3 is CASSITAGHNYGYTF. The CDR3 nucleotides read TGTGCCAGTAGTATAACGGCAGGGCACAACTATGGCTACACCTTC.

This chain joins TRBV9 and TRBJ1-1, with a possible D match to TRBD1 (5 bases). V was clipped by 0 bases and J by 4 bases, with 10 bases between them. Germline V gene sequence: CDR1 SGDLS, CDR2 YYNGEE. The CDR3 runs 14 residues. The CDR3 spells CASSVVGEATEAFF. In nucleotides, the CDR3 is TGTGCCAGCAGCGTAGTGGGGGAGGCCACTGAAGCTTTCTTT. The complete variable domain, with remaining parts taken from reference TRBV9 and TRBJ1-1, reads DSGVTQTPKHLITATGQRVTLRCSPRSGDLSVYWYQQSLDQGLQFLIQYYNGEERAKGNILERFSAQQFPDLHSELNLSSLELGDSALYFCASSVVGEATEAFFGQGTRLTVV.

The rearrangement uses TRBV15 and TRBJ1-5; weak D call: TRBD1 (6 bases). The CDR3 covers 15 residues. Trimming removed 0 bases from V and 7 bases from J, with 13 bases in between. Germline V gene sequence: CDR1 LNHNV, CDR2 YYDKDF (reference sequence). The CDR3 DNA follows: TGTGCCACCAGCAGAGAATGGGGGGCAGGCCAGCCCCAGCATTTT. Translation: CATSREWGAGQPQHF.

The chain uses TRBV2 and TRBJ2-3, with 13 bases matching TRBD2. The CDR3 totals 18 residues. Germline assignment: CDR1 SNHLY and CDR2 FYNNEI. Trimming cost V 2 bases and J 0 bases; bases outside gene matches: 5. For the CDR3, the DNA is TGTGCCAGCAGTGAACGGGGACTAGCGGGGAGGAGCACAGATACGCAGTATTTT. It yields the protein CASSERGLAGRSTDTQYF.